The 25 T cell receptor beta chains below were found in one sample sequenced in a study of cytomegalovirus exposure and HLA in healthy donors. 13 Jbeta primers and 60 Vbeta primers were used for the PCR. Sequencing used immunoSEQ multiplex PCR; TCRdb keeps in-frame clones, though not all of them. The sample has roughly 150,000 clones; 73% are singletons. Sequencing was performed on PBMCs. These receptors were collected from a woman younger than 30 in good health and CMV-seronegative.

The chain has TRBV18 and TRBJ2-5, with unresolved D. The V end lost 3 bases, the J end lost 2 bases, and 10 bases lay between the germline ends. CDR3 length equals 14 residues. Germline V gene sequence: CDR1 KGHSH, CDR2 LQKENI. The CDR3: CASSPERRQETQYF. In nucleotides, the CDR3 is TGTGCCAGCTCACCTGAGCGCAGACAAGAGACCCAGTACTTC.

The rearrangement uses TRBV11-2 and TRBJ1-2, with unresolved D. The CDR3 is 14 amino acids. The germline CDR1 and CDR2 sequences are SGHAT and FQNNGV. V lost 1 base and J lost 2, with 8 bases in between. The CDR3 nucleotides are TGTGCCAGCAGCTTAGGTTCGGGGAACTATGGCTACACCTTC. Translating gives CASSLGSGNYGYTF.

Turning to this clone: At one end, the junction sequence differs from germline, possibly due to a read error. The chain employs TRBV6-1 and TRBJ1-4; TRBD1 might be the D (6 bases). Germline loops: CDR1 MNHNS, CDR2 SASEGT. This CDR3 spans 13 amino acids. CDR3 coding DNA: TGTGCCAGCAGTTCCACGGGTGGGACAAGACTGGGTTTT. Translating gives CASSSTGGTRLGF.

A single count supports this clone. The junction and the germline gene differ at one end; a read error may be behind it. The genes are TRBV5-1 and TRBJ1-3, with D tentatively TRBD1 (5 bases). Germline CDR1 is SGHRS and CDR2 is YFSETQ. The CDR3 covers 12 residues. CDR3 nucleotide sequence: TGCGCCAGCGGCTTGGACAGAAACACCATATATTTT. Translated, it gives CASGLDRNTIYF.

This clone appeared a single time. The rearrangement links TRBV27 to TRBJ2-2, with no clear D. The CDR3 length is 14 residues. From germline, CDR1 is MNHEY and CDR2 SMNVEV (reference sequence). Trimming took 2 bases from V and 7 from J, leaving 11 bases between them. The CDR3 loop reads CASSLKTERGELFF. CDR3 coding DNA: TGTGCCAGCAGTTTAAAAACTGAACGCGGGGAGCTGTTTTTT.

The V call is TRBV15, the J call TRBJ2-1; TRBD2 aligns across 9 bases. The CDR3 runs to 16 residues. The germline V gene has CDR1 LNHNV and CDR2 YYDKDF (reference sequence). V gave up 0 bases and J gave up 4 bases; unmatched junction bases: 4. The CDR3 is CATSRDWAGGYNEQFF. Written as DNA, the CDR3 is TGTGCCACCAGCAGAGATTGGGCGGGAGGGTACAATGAGCAGTTCTTC.

The chain couples TRBV6-5 to TRBJ2-2; a possible D gene is TRBD1 (5 bases). CDR1 and CDR2 from the germline V gene are MNHEY and SVGAGI. The CDR3 loop spans 13 amino acids. Trimming pared 6 bases from V and 7 bases from J, leaving 12 bases between. The CDR3 DNA follows: TGTGCCAGCAGACCCGACAGTAACGGGGAGCTGTTTTTT. Translation: CASRPDSNGELFF.

This clone appeared a few times. V gene TRBV4-3 combines with J gene TRBJ1-6, with a weak D call TRBD1 (5 bases). Germline V gene lookup returns CDR1 LGHNA and CDR2 YSLEER. Trimming removed 0 bases from V and 9 bases from J, with 9 bases in between. This CDR3 has 14 residues. The CDR3: CASSQEGEGSPLHF. The CDR3 DNA reads as TGCGCCAGCAGCCAAGAGGGGGAGGGTTCACCCCTCCACTTT.

A few counts support this clone. V usage is TRBV18 and J usage is TRBJ1-1; 8 positions match TRBD1. CDR3 length equals 14 residues. Germline CDR1 is KGHSH and CDR2 is LQKENI. V lost 5 bases to trimming and J lost 4 bases; unmatched junction nucleotides: 6. The CDR3 DNA is TGTGCCAGCTCAACCTCGGGACAGGTCACTGAAGCTTTCTTT. Protein product: CASSTSGQVTEAFF.

The rearrangement joins TRBV10-3 to TRBJ2-5; possibly TRBD1 for D (6 bases). Germline CDR1 and CDR2: ENHRY and SYGVKD. This CDR3 region has 15 residues. V shed 3 bases and J shed 1 base, with 12 bases lying between them. DNA of the CDR3: TGTGCCATCAGTGACGCGAGGACAGTCCAAGAGACCCAGTACTTC. It specifies CAISDARTVQETQYF.

This clone was recorded a few times. This chain links TRBV2 with TRBJ2-7; tentative D call: TRBD2 (6 bases). Trimming shortened V by 5 bases and J by 6 bases, and 17 bases separated the two germline ends. The germline V gene encodes CDR1 SNHLY and CDR2 FYNNEI. This CDR3 is 14 amino acids long. The CDR3 region is CASSQYGTLSEQYF. DNA of the CDR3: TGTGCCAGCAGTCAATACGGGACTCTCTCCGAGCAGTACTTC.

The chain links TRBV5-6 to TRBJ1-6; no firm D call. Germline lookup yields CDR1 SGHDT and CDR2 YYEEEE. Trimming pared 0 bases from V and 6 bases from J, leaving 16 bases between. CDR3 size: 17 residues. The CDR3 DNA sequence: TGTGCCAGCAGCTTGGACCGATTGACATCTGGTAATTCACCCCTCCACTTT. It encodes CASSLDRLTSGNSPLHF. The full variable domain, rest sourced from reference TRBV5-6 and TRBJ1-6, is DAGVTQSPTHLIKTRGQQVTLRCSPKSGHDTVSWYQQALGQGPQFIFQYYEEEERQRGNFPDRFSGHQFPNYSSELNVNALLLGDSALYLCASSLDRLTSGNSPLHFGNGTRLTVT.

Written as DNA, the CDR3 is TGTGCCAGCAGCCAAGAAGACTTGCTGGTCTACGAGCAGTACGTC. Translated, it gives CASSQEDLLVYEQYV. The chain employs TRBV14 and TRBJ2-7; D unclear. Trimming cost V 0 bases and J 3 bases, with 12 bases left between them. Germline V gene lookup returns CDR1 SGHDN and CDR2 FVKESK. CDR3 length equals 15 residues.

This clone was seen at least ten times. The rearrangement uses TRBV6-4 and TRBJ2-2; possible D gene TRBD1, 5 bases. The V end was cut by 5 bases, the J end by 4 bases, with 8 bases between. Germline-derived CDR1 and CDR2 are MRHNA and SNTAGT. This CDR3 is built from 13 residues. The CDR3 here is CASSNRSTGELFF. CDR3 DNA sequence: TGTGCCAGCAGTAACAGGAGCACCGGGGAGCTGTTTTTT.

The gene calls are TRBV7-2 and TRBJ1-2; D remains ambiguous. CDR1 is SGHTA, CDR2 FQGNSA, per germline. The CDR3 is made up of 14 amino acids. V was clipped by 5 bases and J by 0 bases, with 10 bases between them. The CDR3 is CASSGAQANYGYTF. CDR3 in DNA: TGTGCCAGCAGCGGTGCGCAGGCTAACTATGGCTACACCTTC.

This sequence joins TRBV28 and TRBJ2-7; no reliable D call. The CDR3 totals 11 residues. Germline-derived CDR1 and CDR2 are MDHEN and SYDVKM. The germline V and J ends were trimmed by 7 bases and 5 bases, with 9 bases remaining between them. CDR3 nucleotide sequence: TGTGCCAGCACGATCTTAGACGAGCAGTACTTC. The encoded protein is CASTILDEQYF. Full variable domain (rest looked up from reference TRBV28 and TRBJ2-7): DVKVTQSSRYLVKRTGEKVFLECVQDMDHENMFWYRQDPGLGLRLIYFSYDVKMKEKGDIPEGYSVSREKKERFSLILESASTNQTSMYLCASTILDEQYFGPGTRLTVT.

The chain is built from TRBV2 and TRBJ2-2; D is unclear. V gave up 7 bases and J gave up 1 base, with 4 bases separating them. The germline CDR1 and CDR2 sequences are SNHLY and FYNNEI. This CDR3 comprises 12 residues. The CDR3 sequence: CASTGNTGELFF. For the CDR3, the DNA is TGTGCCAGCACAGGGAACACCGGGGAGCTGTTTTTT.

The gene calls are TRBV6-5 and TRBJ2-7; TRBD2 aligns across 8 bases. The V gene's germline CDR1 is MNHEY and CDR2 SVGAGI. CDR3 length: 14 amino acids. Trimming at V came to 5 bases and at J to 4 bases, leaving 7 bases not matched to a gene. DNA of the CDR3: TGTGCCAGCAGTCCTCTACGGGAGGGATACGAGCAGTACGTC. Residues: CASSPLREGYEQYV.

The chain recombines TRBV11-3 with TRBJ1-1; D perhaps matches TRBD1 (5 bases). This CDR3 has 14 amino acids. The V and J ends lost 5 bases and 5 bases respectively, with 15 bases between them. In germline, CDR1 is SGHNT, CDR2 YENEEA. The CDR3 is CASSLYMEGTEAFF. CDR3 DNA sequence: TGTGCCAGCAGCCTTTACATGGAGGGGACTGAAGCTTTCTTT.

This clone was seen only a few times. The chain combines TRBV6-6 with TRBJ1-2, with 9 nucleotides matching TRBD1. CDR3 length: 14 amino acids. Losses at the gene ends were 10 bases for V and 0 bases for J; bases not matched to a gene: 6. Germline CDR1 is MNHNY and CDR2 is SVGAGI (reference sequence). The CDR3 DNA reads as TGTGCCATCGTGGGACAGGGCCCTAACTATGGCTACACCTTC. Translated, it gives CAIVGQGPNYGYTF.

The chain employs TRBV11-3 and TRBJ2-1; D not resolved. The length of the CDR3 is 14 residues. Germline V gene lookup returns CDR1 SGHNT and CDR2 YENEEA. Trimming took off 2 bases at V and 5 bases at J, with 10 bases between the two ends. The CDR3 coding sequence is TGTGCCAGCAGCTTATTAGTCCAAGACAATGAGCAGTTCTTC. It codes for CASSLLVQDNEQFF.

The chain uses TRBV7-9 and TRBJ1-5; D perhaps matches TRBD1 (6 bases). This CDR3 is 16 amino acids long. Germline CDR1 SEHNR, CDR2 FQNEAQ (reference sequence). V was pared by 5 bases and J by 1 base, with 15 bases between. The CDR3 sequence is CASSNARGASNQPQHF. CDR3 nucleotides: TGTGCCAGCAGCAATGCACGGGGGGCAAGCAATCAGCCCCAGCATTTT.

The chain links TRBV9 to TRBJ2-6; the match to TRBD2 covers 11 bases. This CDR3 spans 18 amino acids. Germline values: CDR1 SGDLS, CDR2 YYNGEE. V shed 4 bases, J shed 0 bases, and the junction held 6 bases outside the gene matches. The CDR3 DNA sequence: TGTGCCAGCAGCATGATAGCGGGGGGGGTCTCTGGGGCCAACGTCCTGACTTTC. Protein sequence: CASSMIAGGVSGANVLTF. Complete variable domain (other parts from reference TRBV9 and TRBJ2-6): DSGVTQTPKHLITATGQRVTLRCSPRSGDLSVYWYQQSLDQGLQFLIQYYNGEERAKGNILERFSAQQFPDLHSELNLSSLELGDSALYFCASSMIAGGVSGANVLTFGAGSRLTVL.

DNA for the CDR3: TGCAGCGTTGAAGGGGACAGGAATCAGCCCCAGCATTTT. This codes for CSVEGDRNQPQHF. The chain is built from TRBV29-1 and TRBJ1-5; 8 bases map to TRBD1. V lost 1 base to trimming and J lost 4 bases; unmatched junction nucleotides: 0. This CDR3 is built from 13 residues. Per the germline V gene, CDR1 is SQVTM and CDR2 is ANQGSEA. Using reference TRBV29-1 and TRBJ1-5 for the parts outside the CDR3, the full variable domain is SAVISQKPSRDICQRGTSLTIQCQVDSQVTMMFWYRQQPGQSLTLIATANQGSEATYESGFVIDKFPISRPNLTFSTLTVSNMSPEDSSIYLCSVEGDRNQPQHFGDGTRLSIL.

The chain uses TRBV5-1 and TRBJ2-5, with 7 nucleotides matching TRBD1. There are 14 residues in the CDR3. V lost 4 bases and J lost 4; bases outside the gene matches: 7. The germline V gene has CDR1 SGHRS and CDR2 YFSETQ. The CDR3 reads CASSPGSGGETQYF. CDR3 nucleotides: TGCGCCAGCAGCCCCGGGTCAGGGGGAGAGACCCAGTACTTC.